This is a list of T cell receptor beta chains from one sample in a study of cytomegalovirus exposure and HLA in healthy donors. Sequencing used immunoSEQ multiplex PCR; TCRdb keeps in-frame clones, though not all of them. Here the sample spans 150,000 to 200,000 clones, roughly 88% being singletons. What was sequenced was PBMCs. The receptor source for this set is a young woman in good health and CMV-seronegative. The CDR3 runs from the conserved cysteine through the conserved F or W. Each record gives: CDR3 protein, CDR3 DNA, V gene, J gene, D gene, clone size. D genes are given only for firm matches. Not every row has a clone size; where given, it reads once, few, many or a size class.

CASSTLQTGTKNIQYF	TGTGCCAGTAGTACCCTTCAGACAGGGACCAAAAACATTCAGTACTTC	TRBV19	TRBJ2-4	TRBD1	NA
CASSQDRVGEKLFF	TGTGCCAGTAGCCAAGACAGGGTGGGCGAAAAACTGTTTTTT	TRBV19	TRBJ1-4	TRBD1	once
CASVARTGDTGELFF	TGTGCCAGCGTTGCGAGGACAGGGGACACCGGGGAGCTGTTTTTT	TRBV2	TRBJ2-2	TRBD1	once
CASSEYGLRRETQYF	TGTGCCAGCAGTGAATATGGACTGCGCCGGGAGACCCAGTACTTC	TRBV25-1	TRBJ2-5	NA	once
CASSGGTGIYEQYF	TGCGCCAGCAGCGGTGGGACAGGGATTTACGAGCAGTACTTC	TRBV5-1	TRBJ2-7	TRBD1	NA
CASSQDTGLPPQHF	TGCGCCAGCAGCCAGGATACAGGGTTACCGCCCCAGCATTTT	TRBV4-1	TRBJ1-5	NA	NA
CAWSVGGSINQPQHF	TGTGCCTGGAGTGTAGGTGGGAGTATCAATCAGCCCCAGCATTTT	TRBV30	TRBJ1-5	NA	NA
CASLPRDRTSYEQYF	TGTGCCAGCTTGCCCCGGGACAGGACATCCTACGAGCAGTACTTC	TRBV21-1	TRBJ2-7	NA	NA
CATRGSGALQGREQYF	TGTGCCACCAGAGGGAGTGGAGCTCTCCAGGGGCGGGAGCAGTACTTC	TRBV19	TRBJ2-7	NA	NA
CASGTTNTGELFF	TGTGCCAGTGGGACAACGAACACCGGGGAGCTGTTTTTT	TRBV19	TRBJ2-2	NA	NA
CASSFRGGNTGELFF	TGTGCCAGCAGCTTTCGCGGGGGAAACACCGGGGAGCTGTTTTTT	TRBV7-8	TRBJ2-2	TRBD2	NA
CASSEGTTPPYEQYF	TGTGCCAGCAGTGAGGGGACTACCCCACCCTACGAGCAGTACTTC	TRBV2	TRBJ2-7	TRBD2	few